This entry is about one T cell receptor (beta chain). Sequencing used immunoSEQ multiplex PCR; TCRdb keeps in-frame clones, though not all of them. The sample carries approximately 300,000 clones, 92% recorded once. The sample belongs to a study of blood T cell repertoires in COVID-19. Study-level information: T cells, B-cell-depleted T cells, or PBMCs supplied cDNA or gDNA.

The germline V gene has CDR1 SGHKS and CDR2 YYEKEE (reference sequence). This CDR3 is built from 14 residues. The trim removed 6 bases at V and 6 bases at J, leaving 10 bases unmatched. Sequenced material: PBMCs or T cells enriched from blood (not recorded which). The receptor comes from a woman aged 30 to 39 who had recovered from COVID-19. The chain employs TRBV5-5 and TRBJ1-1, with TRBD1 matching 8 bases. The CDR3 DNA reads TGTGCCAGCACCCGGACAGGGAGGTACTCTGAAGCTTTCTTT. Protein: CASTRTGRYSEAFF.